These T cell receptor beta chains were read from a single sample in a study of T-cell reconstitution after alpha-beta-depleted transplantation in children. TCRdb ran MiXCR on the PCR reads and lists one entry per CDR3 protein. The data show about a million distinct CDR3 sequences, less than 30% seen once. Sequences were derived from PBMCs, mostly from graft donor cells, sampled 360 days after TCRalphabeta/CD19-depleted stem cell transplant. Every receptor here comes from a boy younger than two who had a stem cell transplant for SCID, so the T cells may come from the graft donor. Both conserved end residues are trimmed from each CDR3. The order of the fields is V gene, J gene, CDR3 protein.

>TRBV28|TRBJ2-7
ASSLNPLGGEQY
>TRBV20-1|TRBJ1-5
SARDEGPGGQPQH
>TRBV12-3/TRBV12-4|TRBJ2-3
ASSFVSVKAQY
>TRBV9|TRBJ1-5
ASSVGSSNQPQH
>TRBV7-2|TRBJ1-3
ASSSVGAISGNTIY
>TRBV4-2|TRBJ1-5
ASSHHGTGDQPQH
>TRBV20-1|TRBJ2-7
SAPRLAASYEQY
>TRBV29-1|TRBJ1-2
SVDPGQGYT
>TRBV7-2|TRBJ2-7
ASSLSRGTSYEQY
>TRBV5-1|TRBJ2-3
ASSPGLAGAPDTQY
>TRBV24-1|TRBJ2-2
ATSDLSTTNTGELF
>TRBV5-5|TRBJ2-4
ASSLDRLDIQY
>TRBV18|TRBJ1-5
ASSLHWVGQPQH
>TRBV15|TRBJ2-1
ATRGQGVYNEQF